Presented here are 21 T cell receptor beta chains from one specimen sequenced in a study of T-cell memory formation after mild COVID-19. MiXCR was run by TCRdb on the 5' RACE reads, yielding one entry per CDR3 protein. The sample shows roughly 300,000 distinct CDR3 sequences, 8% to 9% of them seen only once. Specimen: PBMCs or a T cell subset sorted from them (not recorded which). These receptors all come from a man aged 18 to 29 who had mild COVID-19 (a few samples of this study predate the infection). Cell type and time point are not known.

The chain recombines TRBV20-1 with TRBJ2-7, with TRBD2 identical over 8 bases. This CDR3 is 13 amino acids long. V was pared by 3 bases and J by 6 bases, with 7 bases of the junction left unmatched. CDR1 and CDR2 from the germline V gene are DFQATT and SNEGSKA (reference sequence). CDR3 DNA sequence: TGCAGTGCTAGGGGACTAGTATACTCCGAGCAGTACTTC. Residues: CSARGLVYSEQYF.

This clonotype was counted many times. The junction does not match germline at one end; this may be a read error. The rearrangement links TRBV7-7 to TRBJ1-3; D gene unclear. The CDR3 loop spans 13 amino acids. Germline V CDR1 and CDR2: SSHAT, FNYEAQ (reference sequence). DNA of the CDR3: TGTGCTAGCAGCTCCTCCTCTGGAAACACCATATATTTT. Translated: CASSSSSGNTIYF.

At least ten counts were recorded for this clonotype. CDR3 in amino acids: CASSYGGSGANVLTF. The CDR3 bases are TGTGCCAGCAGTTACGGGGGCTCCGGGGCCAACGTCCTGACTTTC. The chain employs TRBV6-5 and TRBJ2-6; TRBD1 is a possible D gene (6 bases). Germline CDR1 is MNHEY and CDR2 is SVGAGI. The ends were cut back, 2 bases at V and 4 bases at J, with 9 bases in the middle. The length of the CDR3 is 15 residues.

This clonotype was counted between two and nine times. The germline gene is not matched at one end of the junction; a read error may be the cause. This rearrangement joins TRBV7-7 to TRBJ2-5, with 8 positions matching TRBD1. Per the germline V gene, CDR1 is SSHAT and CDR2 is FNYEAQ (reference sequence). CDR3 length: 15 residues. The CDR3 protein is CASSAPGTGGETQYF. In DNA form, the CDR3 reads TGTGCTAGCAGCGCCCCCGGGACAGGTGGAGAGACCCAGTACTTC.

This clonotype showed up many times. The rearrangement links TRBV5-1 to TRBJ2-7; D is possibly TRBD2 (5 bases). Trimming left V 0 bases short and J 4 bases short, with 11 bases between. Germline V lookup: CDR1 SGHRS, CDR2 YFSETQ. The CDR3 extends over 14 amino acids. The CDR3 bases are TGCGCCAGCAGCTTGGAGGCGGCGGGTTACGAGCAGTACTTC. Protein sequence: CASSLEAAGYEQYF.

The chain joins TRBV29-1 to TRBJ1-4, with 7 bases fitting TRBD1. Trimming at V came to 4 bases and at J to 8 bases, leaving 4 bases not matched to a gene. The CDR3 length is 12 residues. Germline V gene data show CDR1 as SQVTM and CDR2 as ANQGSEA. This CDR3 is CSVGRGDEKLFF. CDR3 DNA sequence: TGCAGCGTTGGCAGGGGGGACGAAAAACTGTTTTTT.

The sample holds a few counts of this clonotype. The rearrangement joins TRBV7-3 to TRBJ2-7; TRBD1 aligns across 10 bases. CDR1 and CDR2 from the germline V gene are SGHTA and FQGTGA. Trimming at V came to 5 bases and at J to 6 bases, leaving 10 bases not matched to a gene. The CDR3 runs 15 residues. The CDR3, as DNA: TGTGCCAGCAGCCCACCGGGGGACAGGGGTGGCGAGCAGTACTTC. Protein product: CASSPPGDRGGEQYF.

This clonotype was recorded only once. A much larger clone sits a single nucleotide away, making a read error possible. CDR3 coding DNA: TGTGCCACCAGTGATTGGATGGAACACGGGGAGCTGTTTTTT. Encoded protein: CATSDWMEHGELFF. The chain carries TRBV24-1 and TRBJ2-2, with D uncertain. Germline CDR1 is KGHDR and CDR2 is SFDVKD. Deletions cut 2 bases from V and 7 bases from J, with 10 bases between. This CDR3 has 14 residues.

The table lists this clonotype with many counts. The rearrangement uses TRBV29-1 and TRBJ2-5; 8 nucleotides agree with TRBD1. This CDR3 is built from 13 residues. The V gene end was trimmed by 7 bases and the J gene end by 5 bases; junction bases not matched to a gene: 9. Germline CDR1 and CDR2: SQVTM and ANQGSEA. Written as DNA, the CDR3 is TGCAGCGGACGACAGGGGATAGGCGAGACCCAGTACTTC. Translating it yields CSGRQGIGETQYF.

This clonotype occurred a few times. V gene TRBV11-2 combines with J gene TRBJ1-2; no clear D. V gave up 5 bases and J gave up 5 bases, with 24 bases separating them. Germline V lookup: CDR1 SGHAT, CDR2 FQNNGV. The length of the CDR3 is 17 residues. The CDR3 here is CASSQGHKHGTLYGYTF. CDR3 nucleotide sequence: TGTGCCAGCAGCCAAGGCCACAAACACGGAACCTTATATGGCTACACCTTC.

The chain recombines TRBV12-3 or TRBV12-4 with TRBJ1-1; no definite D call. V lost 7 bases and J 3 bases, leaving 12 bases between the germline ends. The CDR3 contains 13 residues. This CDR3 reads CASTDHTDTEAFF. CDR3 sequence (DNA): TGTGCCAGCACCGATCATACCGACACTGAAGCTTTCTTT.

Many counts were recorded for this clonotype. The V gene is TRBV5-1, the J gene TRBJ2-3, with no clear D. Germline assignment: CDR1 SGHRS and CDR2 YFSETQ. The ends were cut back, 4 bases at V and 2 bases at J, with 17 bases in the middle. The CDR3 totals 16 residues. CDR3 sequence: CASSPRVKDPTDTQYF. CDR3 in DNA: TGCGCCAGCAGCCCAAGGGTTAAGGATCCCACAGATACGCAGTATTTT.

This clonotype was counted a few times. V and J are TRBV2 and TRBJ1-2; D gene unclear. The V end was cut by 11 bases, the J end by 3 bases, with 13 bases between. Germline values: CDR1 SNHLY, CDR2 FYNNEI. CDR3 length: 12 amino acids. DNA of the CDR3: TGTGCCGGCAACACAGCACACTATGGCTACACCTTC. This gives the protein CAGNTAHYGYTF.

About this clonotype itself: This CDR3 fails to terminate in the conserved phenylalanine or tryptophan, so it likely reflects a read error. The J gene is TRBJ1-6, the V gene TRBV5-4; the D gene is possibly TRBD1 (6 bases). The CDR3 is 14 residues long. In germline, CDR1 is SGHNT, CDR2 YYREEE (reference sequence). Between the trimmed V and J ends, which lost 0 bases and 8 bases, there was a span of 9 bases. The CDR3 loop is CASSLGTAHSPLHL. CDR3 DNA: TGTGCCAGCAGCTTGGGGACAGCACATTCACCCCTCCACTTA.

At least ten counts were recorded for this clonotype. The V and J genes are TRBV4-1 and TRBJ1-1; tentative D call: TRBD1 (6 bases). Germline V gene data show CDR1 as MGHRA and CDR2 as YSYEKL. V dropped 3 bases and J dropped 5 bases, with 13 bases sitting between them. The CDR3 is 14 residues long. The chain's CDR3 is CASSQHRVGTEAFF. The CDR3 DNA is TGCGCCAGCAGCCAGCACAGGGTGGGGACTGAAGCTTTCTTT.

This clonotype was seen many times. V usage is TRBV4-3 and J usage is TRBJ1-1; TRBD1 matches 8 bases. This CDR3 is 14 amino acids long. Germline loops: CDR1 LGHNA, CDR2 YSLEER. Unmatched junction bases numbered 6, after V lost 7 bases and J lost 2 bases. The DNA of the CDR3 is TGCGCCAGCAACGCCGGGACAGGAAACACTGAAGCTTTCTTT. It specifies CASNAGTGNTEAFF.

In its sample, this clonotype was seen many times. The rearrangement uses TRBV11-2 and TRBJ2-5, with 15 bases fitting TRBD2. The trim removed 5 bases at V and 5 bases at J, leaving 12 bases unmatched. The CDR3 spans 18 residues. The germline V gene encodes CDR1 SGHAT and CDR2 FQNNGV. The CDR3 sequence is CASSPKRTSGGAPETQYF. Written as DNA, the CDR3 is TGTGCCAGCAGCCCCAAGAGGACTAGCGGGGGGGCCCCGGAGACCCAGTACTTC.

This clonotype appeared many times. The V call is TRBV29-1, the J call TRBJ1-1; D is unresolved. The CDR3 loop spans 14 amino acids. V was cut by 3 bases and J by 4 bases, with 15 bases left in between. In germline, CDR1 is SQVTM, CDR2 ANQGSEA. The CDR3 bases are TGCAGCGTTGATTTGCAGGTTTTGAGCACTGAAGCTTTCTTT. It specifies CSVDLQVLSTEAFF.

This clonotype was recorded a few times. V and J are TRBV6-5 and TRBJ2-1; no definite D call. In germline, CDR1 is MNHEY, CDR2 SVGAGI. The germline V and J ends were trimmed by 0 bases and 12 bases, with 15 bases remaining between them. The CDR3 has 14 amino acids. In nucleotides, the CDR3 is TGTGCCAGCAGTTACTCGCACATTATAGGCAGGCAGTTCTTC. It encodes CASSYSHIIGRQFF.

There are a few counts of this clonotype. The CDR3 loop is CASGGGTSGHNEQFF. The CDR3 DNA sequence: TGTGCCAGCGGAGGTGGGACTAGCGGGCACAATGAGCAGTTCTTC. The rearrangement uses TRBV6-2 or TRBV6-3 and TRBJ2-1; 12 bases are shared with TRBD2. The V gene end was trimmed by 8 bases and the J gene end by 5 bases; junction bases not matched to a gene: 7. The germline V gene has CDR1 MNHEY and CDR2 SVGEGT. This CDR3 region has 15 residues.

The J gene is TRBJ2-2, the V gene TRBV4-1, with D perhaps TRBD1 (6 bases). With 1 base removed from V and 7 bases from J, the gap between germline ends came to 13 bases. Germline lookup yields CDR1 MGHRA and CDR2 YSYEKL. This CDR3 has 15 amino acids. The CDR3 protein is CASSQGTGLGGELFF. CDR3 nucleotide sequence: TGCGCCAGCAGCCAAGGAACAGGGCTGGGCGGGGAGCTGTTTTTT.